The 7 T cell receptor beta chains reported below all come from one sample, sequenced in a study of blood T cell repertoires in COVID-19. The table came from immunoSEQ multiplex PCR; TCRdb's copy has only in-frame clones and leaves some out. The sample lists tens of thousands of clones, roughly 80% occurring once. The specimen was peripheral blood. Source of these receptors: a man older than 75 with active or convalescent COVID-19.

The rearrangement links TRBV27 to TRBJ1-2; 7 bases fit TRBD1. With 6 bases clipped from V and 4 bases from J, the junction kept 14 bases outside the gene matches. This CDR3 has 16 amino acids. Germline V gives CDR1 MNHEY, CDR2 SMNVEV (reference sequence). The CDR3 protein is CASRPLMTGRFYGYTF. The CDR3 DNA reads TGTGCCAGCAGGCCCTTGATGACAGGGAGATTCTATGGCTACACCTTC.

This chain connects TRBV7-2 to TRBJ1-1, with 8 bases identical to TRBD1. Trimming cost V 5 bases and J 7 bases; bases outside gene matches: 9. This CDR3 is built from 14 residues. CDR1 and CDR2 (germline): SGHTA, FQGNSA. The CDR3 DNA sequence: TGTGCCAGCAGCCGGACAGGGTTGGGTGTTGAAGCTTTCTTT. Translation gives CASSRTGLGVEAFF. Complete variable domain (other parts from reference TRBV7-2 and TRBJ1-1): GAGVSQSPSNKVTEKGKDVELRCDPISGHTALYWYRQSLGQGLEFLIYFQGNSAPDKSGLPSDRFSAERTGGSVSTLTIQRTQQEDSAVYLCASSRTGLGVEAFFGQGTRLTVV.

The chain is built from TRBV30 and TRBJ1-1; 9 nucleotides match TRBD1. Germline loops: CDR1 GTSNPN, CDR2 SVGIG (reference sequence). The V segment lost 1 base and the J segment 3 bases; nucleotides outside the gene matches: 3. This CDR3 is 14 amino acids long. CDR3 residues: CAWSADRGDTEAFF. DNA for the CDR3: TGTGCCTGGAGTGCCGACAGGGGGGACACTGAAGCTTTCTTT.

This clone was found once. The chain combines TRBV7-9 with TRBJ2-2; D perhaps matches TRBD1 (5 bases). The length of the CDR3 is 14 residues. CDR1 SEHNR and CDR2 FQNEAQ come from the germline V gene (reference sequence). Trimming stripped 1 base from V and 6 bases from J, with 9 bases between. The chain's CDR3 is CASSLGRVAGELFF. Here the CDR3 DNA reads TGTGCCAGCAGCTTAGGCAGGGTCGCCGGGGAGCTGTTTTTT.

The chain employs TRBV5-1 and TRBJ2-3, with 9 bases that match TRBD1. The CDR3 extends over 16 amino acids. Germline V CDR1 and CDR2: SGHRS, YFSETQ. Unmatched junction bases numbered 12, after V lost 7 bases and J lost 3 bases. CDR3 sequence (DNA): TGCGCCAGCCGGGGACAGGGCGCAATCCAAACAGATACGCAGTATTTT. Protein product: CASRGQGAIQTDTQYF.

The chain employs TRBV18 and TRBJ1-5, with D perhaps TRBD1 (6 bases). The ends were cut back, 3 bases at V and 7 bases at J, with 13 bases in the middle. This CDR3 contains 14 residues. CDR1 KGHSH and CDR2 LQKENI come from the germline V gene. The CDR3 bases are TGTGCCAGCTCACCTACAGGGTTCTTACAGCCCCAGCATTTT. Translating gives CASSPTGFLQPQHF.

This clone appeared a single time. This chain joins TRBV7-3 and TRBJ1-1, with 10 bases aligning to TRBD1. This CDR3 contains 15 residues. Germline lookup yields CDR1 SGHTA and CDR2 FQGTGA. The V gene end was trimmed by 1 base and the J gene end by 5 bases; junction bases not matched to a gene: 4. This CDR3 reads CASSLIGQGGTEAFF. CDR3 sequence (DNA): TGTGCCAGCAGCTTAATAGGACAGGGGGGGACTGAAGCTTTCTTT.